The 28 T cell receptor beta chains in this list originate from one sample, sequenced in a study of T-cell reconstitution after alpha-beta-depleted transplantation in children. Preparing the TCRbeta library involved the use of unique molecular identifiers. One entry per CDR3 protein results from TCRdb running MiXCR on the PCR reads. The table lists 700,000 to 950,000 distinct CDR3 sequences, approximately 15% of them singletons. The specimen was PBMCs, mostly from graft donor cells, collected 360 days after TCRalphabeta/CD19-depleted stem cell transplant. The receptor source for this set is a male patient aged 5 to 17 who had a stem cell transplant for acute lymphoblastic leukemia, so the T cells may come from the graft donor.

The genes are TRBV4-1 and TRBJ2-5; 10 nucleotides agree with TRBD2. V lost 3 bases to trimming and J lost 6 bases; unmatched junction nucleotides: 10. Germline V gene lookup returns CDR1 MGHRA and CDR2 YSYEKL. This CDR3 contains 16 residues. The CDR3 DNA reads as TGCGCCAGCAGCCACTTCTCCGGGACTAGCGAAAAGACCCAGTACTTC. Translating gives CASSHFSGTSEKTQYF.

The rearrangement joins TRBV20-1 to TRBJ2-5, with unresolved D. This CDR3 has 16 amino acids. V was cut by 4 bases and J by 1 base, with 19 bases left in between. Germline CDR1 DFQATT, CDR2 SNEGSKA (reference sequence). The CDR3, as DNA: TGCAGTGCTACCCCAACCACGTTCCGCGCCCAAGAGACCCAGTACTTC. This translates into CSATPTTFRAQETQYF.

CDR3 amino acids: CASSFTGETYGYTF. CDR3 in DNA: TGTGCCAGCAGTTTCACAGGGGAGACCTATGGCTACACCTTC. The V gene is TRBV27, the J gene TRBJ1-2, with TRBD1 matching over 7 bases. CDR3 size: 14 residues. V trimming: 3 bases; J trimming: 4 bases; junction bases outside the gene matches: 5. CDR1 is MNHEY, CDR2 SMNVEV, per germline (reference sequence).

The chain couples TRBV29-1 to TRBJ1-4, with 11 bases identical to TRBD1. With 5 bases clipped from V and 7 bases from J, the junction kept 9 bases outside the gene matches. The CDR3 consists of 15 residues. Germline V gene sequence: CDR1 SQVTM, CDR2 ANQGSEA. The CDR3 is CSVRTGGISGEKLFF. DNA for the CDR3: TGCAGCGTTCGGACAGGGGGCATCTCCGGTGAAAAACTGTTTTTT.

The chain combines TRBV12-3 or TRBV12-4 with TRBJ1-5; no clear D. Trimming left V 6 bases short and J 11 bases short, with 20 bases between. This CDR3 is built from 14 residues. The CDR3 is CASSLRQSAGSQHF. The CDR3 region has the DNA TGTGCCAGCAGCTTAAGACAATCCGCTGGGTCCCAGCATTTT.

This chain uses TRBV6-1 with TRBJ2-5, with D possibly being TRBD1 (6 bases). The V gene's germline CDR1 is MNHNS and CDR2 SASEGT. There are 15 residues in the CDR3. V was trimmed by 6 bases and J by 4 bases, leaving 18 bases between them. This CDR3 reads CASRSLGQRLETQYF. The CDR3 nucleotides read TGTGCCAGCAGGTCTCTAGGACAGAGGCTAGAGACCCAGTACTTC.

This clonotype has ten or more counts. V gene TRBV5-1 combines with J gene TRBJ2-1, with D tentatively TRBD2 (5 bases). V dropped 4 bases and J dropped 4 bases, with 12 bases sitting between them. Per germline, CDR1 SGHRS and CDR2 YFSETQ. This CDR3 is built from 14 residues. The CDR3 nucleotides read TGCGCCAGCAGCCTGAGGGCCGGGTACAATGAGCAGTTCTTC. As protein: CASSLRAGYNEQFF.

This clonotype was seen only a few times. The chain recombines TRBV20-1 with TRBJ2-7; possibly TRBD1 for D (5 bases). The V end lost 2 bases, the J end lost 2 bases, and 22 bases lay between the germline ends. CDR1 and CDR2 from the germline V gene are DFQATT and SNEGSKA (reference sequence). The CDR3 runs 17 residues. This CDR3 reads CSARPLRQTFLPYEQYF. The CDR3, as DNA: TGCAGTGCTAGACCTCTTCGACAGACCTTCCTCCCCTACGAGCAGTACTTC.

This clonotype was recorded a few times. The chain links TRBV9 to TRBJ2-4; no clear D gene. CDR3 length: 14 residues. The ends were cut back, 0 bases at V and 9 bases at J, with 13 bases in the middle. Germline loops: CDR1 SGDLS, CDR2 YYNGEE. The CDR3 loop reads CASSVDGRRSIQYF. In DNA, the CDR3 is TGTGCCAGCAGCGTAGATGGCCGGAGAAGCATTCAGTACTTC.

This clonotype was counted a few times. The DNA of the CDR3 is TGCGCCAGCAGCCAAGGGAGGCGGGACAGGGTACGGAATGAGCAGTTCTTC. Amino acids: CASSQGRRDRVRNEQFF. The chain couples TRBV4-1 to TRBJ2-1; 9 bases line up with TRBD1. J was trimmed by 7 bases and V by 1 base; bases with no gene match: 11. CDR3 length: 17 amino acids. Germline values: CDR1 MGHRA, CDR2 YSYEKL.

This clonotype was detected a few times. DNA for the CDR3: TGTGCCAGCAGTTTAGAAAGGACAGGGTCTAACTACGAGCAGTACTTC. Translated: CASSLERTGSNYEQYF. The chain employs TRBV12-3 or TRBV12-4 and TRBJ2-7, with 8 nucleotides matching TRBD1. CDR3 size: 16 residues. V dropped 1 base and J dropped 3; count of bases not matched to a gene: 8.

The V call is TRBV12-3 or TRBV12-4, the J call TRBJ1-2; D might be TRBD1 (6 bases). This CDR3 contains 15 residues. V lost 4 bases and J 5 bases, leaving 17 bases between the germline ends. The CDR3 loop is CASSSRLWQGYGYTF. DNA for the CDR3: TGTGCCAGCAGTTCCCGACTGTGGCAGGGGTATGGCTACACCTTC.

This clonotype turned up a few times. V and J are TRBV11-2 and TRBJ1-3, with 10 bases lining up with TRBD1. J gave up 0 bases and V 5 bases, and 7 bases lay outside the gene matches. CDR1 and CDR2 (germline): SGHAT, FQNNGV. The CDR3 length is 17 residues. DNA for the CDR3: TGTGCCAGCAGCCTCCTGGGACAGGGGACCTCTGGAAACACCATATATTTT. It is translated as CASSLLGQGTSGNTIYF.

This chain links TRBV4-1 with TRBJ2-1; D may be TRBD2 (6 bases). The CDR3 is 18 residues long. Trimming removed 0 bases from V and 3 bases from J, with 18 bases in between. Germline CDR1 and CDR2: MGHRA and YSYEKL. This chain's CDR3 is CASSQERATRARYNEQFF. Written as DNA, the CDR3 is TGCGCCAGCAGCCAAGAGAGGGCGACTAGGGCCCGCTACAATGAGCAGTTCTTC.

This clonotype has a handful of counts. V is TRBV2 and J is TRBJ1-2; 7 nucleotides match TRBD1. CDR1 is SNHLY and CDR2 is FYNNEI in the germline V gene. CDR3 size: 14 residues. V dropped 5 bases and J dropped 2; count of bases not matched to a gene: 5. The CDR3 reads CASSYGQVNYGYTF. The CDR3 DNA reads TGTGCCAGCAGTTACGGACAGGTCAACTATGGCTACACCTTC.

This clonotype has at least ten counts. In DNA form, the CDR3 reads TGTGCCAGCAGCTTACGGCGGAACAATGAGCAGTTCTTC. It yields the protein CASSLRRNNEQFF. J is TRBJ2-1 and V is TRBV11-3, with unresolved D. Germline V gives CDR1 SGHNT, CDR2 YENEEA. V lost 2 bases and J lost 5, with 7 bases in between. The CDR3 is 13 residues long.

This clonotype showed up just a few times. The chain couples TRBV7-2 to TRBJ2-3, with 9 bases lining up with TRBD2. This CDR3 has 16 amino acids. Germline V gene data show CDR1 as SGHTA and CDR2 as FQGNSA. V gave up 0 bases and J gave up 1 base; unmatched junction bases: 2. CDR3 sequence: CASSLATSGRTDTQYF. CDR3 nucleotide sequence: TGTGCCAGCAGCTTAGCGACTAGCGGCCGCACAGATACGCAGTATTTT.

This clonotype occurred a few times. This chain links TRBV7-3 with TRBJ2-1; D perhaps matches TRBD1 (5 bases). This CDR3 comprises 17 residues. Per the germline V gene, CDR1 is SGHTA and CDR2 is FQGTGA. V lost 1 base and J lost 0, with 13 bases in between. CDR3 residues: CASSLNPTVLSYNEQFF. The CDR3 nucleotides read TGTGCCAGCAGCTTAAACCCGACAGTACTCTCCTACAATGAGCAGTTCTTC.

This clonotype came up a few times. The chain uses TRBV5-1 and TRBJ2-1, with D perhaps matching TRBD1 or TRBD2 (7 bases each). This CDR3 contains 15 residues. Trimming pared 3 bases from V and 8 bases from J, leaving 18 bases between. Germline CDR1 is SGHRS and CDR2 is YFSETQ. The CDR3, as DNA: TGCGCCAGCAGCTCGGGGGAGGGGGCGGGAGATGAGCAGTTCTTC. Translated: CASSSGEGAGDEQFF.

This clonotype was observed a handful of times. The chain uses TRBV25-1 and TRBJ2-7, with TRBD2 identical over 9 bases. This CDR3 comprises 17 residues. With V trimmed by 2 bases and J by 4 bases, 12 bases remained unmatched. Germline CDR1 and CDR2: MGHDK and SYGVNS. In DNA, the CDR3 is TGTGCCAGCAGTGAAGGGAGTGTGACTAGCGGAGTTTACGAGCAGTACTTC. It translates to CASSEGSVTSGVYEQYF.

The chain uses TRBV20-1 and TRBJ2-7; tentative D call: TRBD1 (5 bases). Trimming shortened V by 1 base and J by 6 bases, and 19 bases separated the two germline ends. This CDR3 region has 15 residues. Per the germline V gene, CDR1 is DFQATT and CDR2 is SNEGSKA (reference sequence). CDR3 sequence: CSARGQDIRALEQYF. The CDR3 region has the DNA TGCAGTGCTAGAGGTCAGGACATTAGAGCCCTCGAGCAGTACTTC.

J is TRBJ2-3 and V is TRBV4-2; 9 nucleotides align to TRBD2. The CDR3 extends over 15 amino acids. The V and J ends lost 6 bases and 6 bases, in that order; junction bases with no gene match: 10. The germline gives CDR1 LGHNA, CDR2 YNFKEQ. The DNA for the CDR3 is TGTGCCAGCAGAGAATTAGCGGGGGCCGGGGATACGCAGTATTTT. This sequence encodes CASRELAGAGDTQYF.

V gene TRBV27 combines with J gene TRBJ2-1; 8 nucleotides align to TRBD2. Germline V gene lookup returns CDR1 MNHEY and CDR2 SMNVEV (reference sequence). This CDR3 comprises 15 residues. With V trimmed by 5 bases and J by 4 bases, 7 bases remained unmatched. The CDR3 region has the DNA TGTGCCAGCAGTATTAACGGGGGGGTTTACAATGAGCAGTTCTTC. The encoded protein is CASSINGGVYNEQFF.

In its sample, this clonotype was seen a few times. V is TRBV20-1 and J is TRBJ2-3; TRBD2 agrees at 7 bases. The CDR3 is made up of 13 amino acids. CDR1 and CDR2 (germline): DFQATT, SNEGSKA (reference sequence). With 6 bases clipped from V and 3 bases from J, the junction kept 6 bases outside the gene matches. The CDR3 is CSAERDSTDTQYF. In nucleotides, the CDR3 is TGCAGTGCCGAGCGGGATTCGACAGATACGCAGTATTTT.

CDR3 nucleotides: TGCGCCAGCAGCCGGTCACCTATCGGGACAGCTAAGGGGACCGGGGAGCTGTTTTTT. Translation gives CASSRSPIGTAKGTGELFF. V and J are TRBV4-1 and TRBJ2-2; the match to TRBD1 covers 7 bases. Germline V gives CDR1 MGHRA, CDR2 YSYEKL. J gave up 5 bases and V 4 bases, and 19 bases lay outside the gene matches. The length of the CDR3 is 19 residues.

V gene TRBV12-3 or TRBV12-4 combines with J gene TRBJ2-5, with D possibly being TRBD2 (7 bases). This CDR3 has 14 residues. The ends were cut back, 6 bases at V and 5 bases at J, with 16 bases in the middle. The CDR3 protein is CASRTNRDYETQYF. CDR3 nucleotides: TGTGCCAGCAGGACAAACAGGGACTACGAGACCCAGTACTTC.

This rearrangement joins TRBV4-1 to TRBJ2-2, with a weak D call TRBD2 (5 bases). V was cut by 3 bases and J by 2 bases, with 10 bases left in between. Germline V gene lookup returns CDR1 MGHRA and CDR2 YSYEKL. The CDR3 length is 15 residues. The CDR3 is CASSHGAVNTGELFF. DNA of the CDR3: TGCGCCAGCAGCCATGGAGCGGTTAACACCGGGGAGCTGTTTTTT.

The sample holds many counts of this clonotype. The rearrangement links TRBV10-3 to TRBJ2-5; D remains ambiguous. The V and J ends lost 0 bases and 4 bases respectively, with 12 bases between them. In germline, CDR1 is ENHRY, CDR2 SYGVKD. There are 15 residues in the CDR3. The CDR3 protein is CAISESAKGLETQYF. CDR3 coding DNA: TGTGCCATCAGTGAGTCTGCGAAGGGATTAGAGACCCAGTACTTC.